The 15 T cell receptor beta chains presented below share a single source sample, sequenced in a study of control samples from healthy donors and cancer patients. Clones were read by immunoSEQ multiplex PCR, and TCRdb kept only the in-frame ones, dropping some. The sample has over 100,000 clones, 80% to 90% seen once; the top ten hold 17%. The sample was blood. The source is a woman between 50 and 59 years old in good health.

V gene TRBV6-4 combines with J gene TRBJ1-2, with 7 bases aligning to TRBD1. CDR3 length: 14 amino acids. V was pared by 5 bases and J by 2 bases, with 5 bases of the junction left unmatched. Germline V gene sequence: CDR1 MRHNA, CDR2 SNTAGT. Here the CDR3 reads CASSPTTGNYGYTF. The DNA for the CDR3 is TGTGCCAGCAGTCCTACGACAGGGAACTATGGCTACACCTTC.

This chain links TRBV6-2 or TRBV6-3 with TRBJ2-1; 13 bases are shared with TRBD2. The length of the CDR3 is 18 residues. Trimming removed 4 bases from V and 2 bases from J; junction bases left unmatched: 8. CDR1 and CDR2 (germline): MNHEY, SVGEGT. As DNA, the CDR3 is TGTGCCAGCAGTTCAGGGGGGGGGACTAGCGGGACCTACAATGAGCAGTTCTTC. Encoded protein: CASSSGGGTSGTYNEQFF.

This chain uses TRBV4-3 with TRBJ2-2, with TRBD2 identical over 7 bases. This CDR3 region has 14 residues. Germline trimming cut 1 base from V and 6 bases from J; bases unmatched to any gene: 2. Germline V lookup: CDR1 LGHNA, CDR2 YSLEER. CDR3 DNA sequence: TGCGCCAGCAGCCAAGCCGCGGGAGCCGGGGAGCTGTTTTTT. Protein product: CASSQAAGAGELFF.

V gene TRBV11-2 combines with J gene TRBJ2-2; D is undetermined. The CDR3 spans 14 residues. Germline CDR1 and CDR2: SGHAT and FQNNGV. V dropped 6 bases and J dropped 1 base, with 9 bases sitting between them. CDR3 sequence reads: CASSQTWNTGELFF. CDR3 bases: TGTGCCAGCAGTCAAACGTGGAACACCGGGGAGCTGTTTTTT.

The rearrangement links TRBV25-1 to TRBJ2-5; D uncertain. The germline V and J ends were trimmed by 5 bases and 1 base, with 20 bases remaining between them. This CDR3 contains 17 residues. Germline CDR1 reads MGHDK; CDR2 reads SYGVNS. CDR3 coding DNA: TGTGCCAGCAGTCTGACCGGGCCGCAACTATTCCAAGAGACCCAGTACTTC. Translating it yields CASSLTGPQLFQETQYF.

The J gene is TRBJ1-5, the V gene TRBV19, with TRBD1 identical over 7 bases. The germline V gene encodes CDR1 LNHDA and CDR2 SQIVND (reference sequence). This CDR3 region has 17 residues. The V segment lost 7 bases and the J segment 2 bases; nucleotides outside the gene matches: 14. The CDR3 spells CASIGRGPTGRNQPQHF. The CDR3 DNA sequence: TGTGCCAGTATAGGCCGAGGCCCGACAGGGCGCAATCAGCCCCAGCATTTT.

This chain links TRBV7-3 with TRBJ2-2, with D possibly matching TRBD1 (6 bases). The CDR3 contains 16 residues. From germline, CDR1 is SGHTA and CDR2 FQGTGA. Trimming left V 1 base short and J 0 bases short, with 9 bases between. This CDR3 reads CASSLRGTSNTGELFF. The CDR3 nucleotides are TGTGCCAGCAGCTTAAGGGGGACATCGAACACCGGGGAGCTGTTTTTT.

V gene TRBV4-1 combines with J gene TRBJ2-7; 9 bases line up with TRBD1. V lost 0 bases and J lost 2; bases outside the gene matches: 11. The germline V gene encodes CDR1 MGHRA and CDR2 YSYEKL. The CDR3 totals 18 residues. CDR3 protein: CASSQELGRWDRAYEQYF. In nucleotides, the CDR3 is TGCGCCAGCAGCCAAGAATTGGGGCGTTGGGACAGGGCCTACGAGCAGTACTTC.

The V gene is TRBV5-4, the J gene TRBJ1-2; unclear D gene. This CDR3 contains 14 residues. Per germline, CDR1 SGHNT and CDR2 YYREEE (reference sequence). V lost 0 bases and J 2 bases, leaving 8 bases between the germline ends. In DNA, the CDR3 is TGTGCCAGCAGCTTGGTAGCGACGAACTATGGCTACACCTTC. Translation: CASSLVATNYGYTF. Supplemented by reference TRBV5-4 and TRBJ1-2, the full variable domain reads ETGVTQSPTHLIKTRGQQVTLRCSSQSGHNTVSWYQQALGQGPQFIFQYYREEENGRGNFPPRFSGLQFPNYSSELNVNALELDDSALYLCASSLVATNYGYTFGSGTRLTVV.

The gene calls are TRBV2 and TRBJ2-2; either TRBD1 or TRBD2 may fit D (6 bases each). CDR3 size: 15 residues. V lost 9 bases and J 4 bases, leaving 18 bases between the germline ends. Germline lookup yields CDR1 SNHLY and CDR2 FYNNEI. The CDR3 DNA follows: TGTGCCAGTCGTGGGGGGCTAGCGCGCACCGGGGAGCTGTTTTTT. As protein: CASRGGLARTGELFF.

The rearrangement joins TRBV28 to TRBJ1-5; maybe TRBD1 (5 bases). CDR1 MDHEN and CDR2 SYDVKM come from the germline V gene. The CDR3 runs 15 residues. V lost 1 base and J lost 6, with 13 bases in between. Written as DNA, the CDR3 is TGTGCCAGCAGTTTATTCGGGCAGGGACGTCAGCCCCAGCATTTT. It translates to CASSLFGQGRQPQHF.

The chain has TRBV4-1 and TRBJ1-2, with D hard to call. With 0 bases removed from V and 8 bases from J, the gap between germline ends came to 19 bases. The CDR3 spans 16 residues. Germline V gives CDR1 MGHRA, CDR2 YSYEKL. The CDR3 DNA reads as TGCGCCAGCAGCCAAGATCGCCGGCTTGGGTATGAAGGCTACACCTTC. Translated, it gives CASSQDRRLGYEGYTF.

The chain recombines TRBV7-6 with TRBJ1-1; D unclear. Germline V CDR1 and CDR2: SGHVS, FNYEAQ. Deletions cut 2 bases from V and 0 bases from J, with 10 bases between. There are 15 residues in the CDR3. CDR3 residues: CASSLIVGVNTEAFF. In DNA form, the CDR3 reads TGTGCCAGCAGCTTAATAGTCGGAGTGAACACTGAAGCTTTCTTT. The complete variable domain, with remaining parts taken from reference TRBV7-6 and TRBJ1-1, reads GAGVSQSPRYKVTKRGQDVALRCDPISGHVSLYWYRQALGQGPEFLTYFNYEAQQDKSGLPNDRFSAERPEGSISTLTIQRTEQRDSAMYRCASSLIVGVNTEAFFGQGTRLTVV.

This chain links TRBV12-3 or TRBV12-4 with TRBJ1-2; 7 nucleotides align to TRBD1. The CDR3 is made up of 13 amino acids. V was clipped by 5 bases and J by 8 bases; unmatched bases: 8. CDR3 nucleotides: TGTGCCAGCAGTAAGGGGGCGCCGGAAGGCTACACCTTC. Protein: CASSKGAPEGYTF.

The chain has TRBV3-1 (or the pseudogene TRBV3-2) and TRBJ1-2; the match to TRBD1 covers 9 bases. CDR1 LGHDT and CDR2 YNNKEL come from the germline V gene (reference sequence). J lost 5 bases, V lost 3 bases, and 13 bases had no gene match. CDR3 length equals 17 residues. The CDR3 loop is CASSHRDRGSSFYGYTF. In DNA form, the CDR3 reads TGTGCCAGCAGCCACCGTGACAGGGGGAGCTCTTTTTATGGCTACACCTTC.